Listed below are T cell receptor beta chains from one sample, sequenced in a study of vaccination and CD4 T cells after COVID-19. For these receptors, no antigen is known. Each CDR3 protein gets one entry after TCRdb re-called the PCR reads with MiXCR. The sample shows about 20,000 distinct CDR3 sequences, 43% of them seen only once. The sequencing used CD4+ T cells from blood, cultured in vitro, collected after SARS-CoV-2 vaccination. The receptors were sampled from a human donor who had recovered from COVID-19. Both conserved end residues are part of each CDR3. Each record gives: J gene, V gene, CDR3 protein.

J gene: TRBJ1-5; V gene: TRBV7-2; CDR3 protein: CASSSQGANQPQHF
J gene: TRBJ1-2; V gene: TRBV7-2; CDR3 protein: CASSPTRQGDGYTF
J gene: TRBJ1-1; V gene: TRBV5-5; CDR3 protein: CASSLTTNTEAFF
J gene: TRBJ2-5; V gene: TRBV2; CDR3 protein: CASRGAVQETQYF
J gene: TRBJ1-5; V gene: TRBV6-1; CDR3 protein: CASSESGSNQPQHF
J gene: TRBJ1-5; V gene: TRBV7-2; CDR3 protein: CASSPRGDAQPQHF
J gene: TRBJ1-6; V gene: TRBV19; CDR3 protein: CASRPGRSSYNSPLHF
J gene: TRBJ2-7; V gene: TRBV28; CDR3 protein: CATTDLAGAHEQYF
J gene: TRBJ1-2; V gene: TRBV7-9; CDR3 protein: CASSPILFSF
J gene: TRBJ2-3; V gene: TRBV24-1; CDR3 protein: CATSVSGRSDTQYF
J gene: TRBJ2-7; V gene: TRBV11-2; CDR3 protein: CASSLDATGLREQYF
J gene: TRBJ1-2; V gene: TRBV20-1; CDR3 protein: CSALTVLYGYTF
J gene: TRBJ2-7; V gene: TRBV28; CDR3 protein: CASSLLPSGRPLDF
J gene: TRBJ1-6; V gene: TRBV30; CDR3 protein: CAWTQGPNSPLHF
J gene: TRBJ2-7; V gene: TRBV5-3; CDR3 protein: CASSLAAEGYEQYF
J gene: TRBJ2-1; V gene: TRBV19; CDR3 protein: CASSLSGGAYNEQFF
J gene: TRBJ1-2; V gene: TRBV7-8; CDR3 protein: CASSLVRGEGYGYTF
J gene: TRBJ1-5; V gene: TRBV20-1; CDR3 protein: CSFNRGPNQPQHF
J gene: TRBJ1-3; V gene: TRBV10-2; CDR3 protein: CASRPTESSGNTIYF
J gene: TRBJ1-1; V gene: TRBV27; CDR3 protein: CASSLFGATNTEAFF
J gene: TRBJ1-1; V gene: TRBV29-1; CDR3 protein: CSVGQGGNTEAFF
J gene: TRBJ1-5; V gene: TRBV28; CDR3 protein: CASSSPINQPQHF
J gene: TRBJ2-3; V gene: TRBV20-1; CDR3 protein: CSARVSVTDTQYF
J gene: TRBJ2-5; V gene: TRBV5-4; CDR3 protein: CASSLAGLQGQETQYF
J gene: TRBJ2-1; V gene: TRBV7-2; CDR3 protein: CASSSRDHTYNEQFF
J gene: TRBJ2-5; V gene: TRBV14; CDR3 protein: CASSQVRDSRETQYF
J gene: TRBJ2-1; V gene: TRBV18; CDR3 protein: CASSTKNEQFF
J gene: TRBJ2-1; V gene: TRBV12-3/TRBV12-4; CDR3 protein: CASSPRLAGNNEQFF
J gene: TRBJ2-4; V gene: TRBV6-1; CDR3 protein: CASSVGSRAGDQYF
J gene: TRBJ2-5; V gene: TRBV28; CDR3 protein: CASSPNRGTSGIQETQYF
J gene: TRBJ1-6; V gene: TRBV19; CDR3 protein: CASSPSYNSPLHF
J gene: TRBJ1-2; V gene: TRBV27; CDR3 protein: CASGTGHNYGYTF
J gene: TRBJ2-3; V gene: TRBV7-2; CDR3 protein: CASSHGAGGNTDTQYF
J gene: TRBJ2-2; V gene: TRBV7-9; CDR3 protein: CAAEDDSREFF
J gene: TRBJ1-1; V gene: TRBV10-3; CDR3 protein: CAISEASDEAFF
J gene: TRBJ2-5; V gene: TRBV24-1; CDR3 protein: CATGGPPPWETQYF
J gene: TRBJ1-2; V gene: TRBV24-1; CDR3 protein: CATSDGFDGGYTF
J gene: TRBJ1-2; V gene: TRBV6-1; CDR3 protein: CASKQGGSPGYTF
J gene: TRBJ1-1; V gene: TRBV25-1; CDR3 protein: CASTEGTGPVTAFF
J gene: TRBJ2-2; V gene: TRBV20-1; CDR3 protein: CSARDNTGELFF